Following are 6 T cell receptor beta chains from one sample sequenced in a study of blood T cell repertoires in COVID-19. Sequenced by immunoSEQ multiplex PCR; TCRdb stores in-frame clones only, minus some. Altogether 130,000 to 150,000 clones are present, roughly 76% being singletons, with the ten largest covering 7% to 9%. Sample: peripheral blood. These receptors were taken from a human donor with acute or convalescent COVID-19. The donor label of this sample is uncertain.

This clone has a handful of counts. The chain's CDR3 is CASSPGKSTGELFF. The CDR3, as DNA: TGTGCCAGCAGTCCCGGGAAGTCCACCGGGGAGCTGTTTTTT. This sequence joins TRBV6-6 and TRBJ2-2; D is perhaps TRBD2 (5 bases). CDR3 length: 14 residues. From germline, CDR1 is MNHNY and CDR2 SVGAGI (reference sequence). V was cut by 5 bases and J by 4 bases, with 11 bases left in between.

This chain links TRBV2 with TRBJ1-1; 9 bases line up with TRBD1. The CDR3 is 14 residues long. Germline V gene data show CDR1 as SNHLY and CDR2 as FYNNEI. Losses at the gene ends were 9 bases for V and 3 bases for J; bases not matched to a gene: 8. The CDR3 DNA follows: TGTGCCAGTCTCTCACAGGGGGCCTACACTGAAGCTTTCTTT. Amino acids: CASLSQGAYTEAFF.

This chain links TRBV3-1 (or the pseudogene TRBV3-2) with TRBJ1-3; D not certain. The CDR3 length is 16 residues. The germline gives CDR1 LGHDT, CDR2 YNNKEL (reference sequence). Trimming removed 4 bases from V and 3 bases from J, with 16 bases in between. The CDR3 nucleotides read TGTGCCAGCAGCCGACTGGATTCGCTCGATGGAAACACCATATATTTT. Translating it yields CASSRLDSLDGNTIYF.

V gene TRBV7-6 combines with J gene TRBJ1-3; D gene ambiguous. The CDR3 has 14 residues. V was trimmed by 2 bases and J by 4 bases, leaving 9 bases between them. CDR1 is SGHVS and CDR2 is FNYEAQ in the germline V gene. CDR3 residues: CASSLSTEGNTIYF. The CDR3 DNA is TGTGCCAGCAGCTTATCCACAGAGGGAAACACCATATATTTT.

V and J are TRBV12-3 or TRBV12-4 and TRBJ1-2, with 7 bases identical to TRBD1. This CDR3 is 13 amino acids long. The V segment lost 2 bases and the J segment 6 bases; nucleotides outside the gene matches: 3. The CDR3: CASSLQGQHGYTF. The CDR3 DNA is TGTGCCAGCAGTTTACAGGGACAGCATGGCTACACCTTC.

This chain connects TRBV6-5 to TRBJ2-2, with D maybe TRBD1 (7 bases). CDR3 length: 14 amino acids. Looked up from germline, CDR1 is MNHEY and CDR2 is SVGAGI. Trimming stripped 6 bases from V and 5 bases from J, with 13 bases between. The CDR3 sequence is CASRRDSQTGELFF. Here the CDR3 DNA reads TGTGCCAGCAGGCGGGACAGCCAAACCGGGGAGCTGTTTTTT.